The TCR beta chain under discussion was sequenced for a study of blood T cells in healthy people across ages. A second PCR of 7 to 11 cycles used a sample-barcoded 5' primer and a J-beta primer mix. In TCRdb, the 5' RACE reads were re-called with MiXCR into one record per CDR3 protein. Seen here are roughly 1,800,000 distinct CDR3 sequences, approximately 50% observed once, and the top ten hold less than 2.5%. The CDR3 extends over 16 amino acids. With V trimmed by 5 bases and J by 5 bases, 9 bases remained unmatched. The germline gives CDR1 LGHNA, CDR2 YNFKEQ. The V gene is TRBV4-2, the J gene TRBJ2-3; 11 nucleotides align to TRBD2. This receptor was identified in a middle-aged woman in good health. The sample comprised blood. The CDR3 here is CASSYGLAGRRDTQYF. The CDR3, as DNA: TGTGCCAGCAGCTACGGACTAGCGGGCCGTCGAGATACGCAGTATTTT.